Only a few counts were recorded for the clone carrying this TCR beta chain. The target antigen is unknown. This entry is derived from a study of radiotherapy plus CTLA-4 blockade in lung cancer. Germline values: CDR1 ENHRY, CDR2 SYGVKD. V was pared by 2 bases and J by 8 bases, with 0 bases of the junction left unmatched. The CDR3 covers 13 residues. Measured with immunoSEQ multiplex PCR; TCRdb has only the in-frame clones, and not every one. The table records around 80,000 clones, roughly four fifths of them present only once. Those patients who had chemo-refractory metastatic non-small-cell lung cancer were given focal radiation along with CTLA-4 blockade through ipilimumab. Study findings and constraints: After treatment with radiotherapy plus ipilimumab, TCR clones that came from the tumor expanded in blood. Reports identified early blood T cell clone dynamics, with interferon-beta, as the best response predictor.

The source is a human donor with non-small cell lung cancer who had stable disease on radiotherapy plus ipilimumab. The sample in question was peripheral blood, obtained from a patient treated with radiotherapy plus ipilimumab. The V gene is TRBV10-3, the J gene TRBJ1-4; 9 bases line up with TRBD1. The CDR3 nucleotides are TGTGCCATCAGTGAGGGGACAGGGGAAAAACTGTTTTTT. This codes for CAISEGTGEKLFF.